These 21 T cell receptor beta chains were all obtained from the same sample, sequenced in a study of T cells in Graves' hyperthyroidism and ophthalmopathy. Amplified TCR beta CDR3 regions came from RNA transcripts. During a first-round RT-PCR of the TCR CDR3, the HTBI primer set was used. MiXCR, applied by TCRdb to the multiplex PCR reads, yields one record per CDR3 protein. This table has over 150,000 distinct CDR3 sequences, roughly a sixth appearing once. Sequences were obtained from blood. The source of these receptors is a woman aged 50 to 60 with Graves' hyperthyroidism.

Details on this clonotype: A read error is possible here, since a much larger clone lies one base away. This chain uses TRBV9 with TRBJ1-1; perhaps TRBD1 as D (6 bases). The germline V and J ends were trimmed by 7 bases and 2 bases, with 18 bases remaining between them. The germline gives CDR1 SGDLS, CDR2 YYNGEE. The CDR3 length is 15 residues. Here the CDR3 reads CASSPLGTNNTEAFF. The CDR3 coding sequence is TGTGCCAGCTCACCACTCGGGACAAACAACACTGAAGCTTTCTTT. Together with reference TRBV9 and TRBJ1-1, the CDR3 gives the full variable domain: DSGVTQTPKHLITATGQRVTLRCSPRSGDLSVYWYQQSLDQGLQFLIQYYNGEERAKGNILERFSAQQFPDLHSELNLSSLELGDSALYFCASSPLGTNNTEAFFGQGTRLTVV.

This clonotype was detected ten times or more. This chain links TRBV7-9 with TRBJ2-7; TRBD2 agrees at 11 bases. Per germline, CDR1 SEHNR and CDR2 FQNEAQ (reference sequence). This CDR3 comprises 15 residues. The trim removed 4 bases at V and 2 bases at J, leaving 4 bases unmatched. The DNA for the CDR3 is TGTGCCAGCAGCTCGCAACTAGCGGGAGCCTACGAGCAGTACTTC. The encoded protein is CASSSQLAGAYEQYF. The full variable domain, with the rest looked up from reference TRBV7-9 and TRBJ2-7, is DTGVSQNPRHKITKRGQNVTFRCDPISEHNRLYWYRQTLGQGPEFLTYFQNEAQLEKSRLLSDRFSAERPKGSFSTLEIQRTEQGDSAMYLCASSSQLAGAYEQYFGPGTRLTVT.

There are many counts of this clonotype. The gene calls are TRBV5-5 and TRBJ1-5, with TRBD1 matching 10 bases. The J segment lost 7 bases and the V segment lost 3 bases, leaving 7 bases of the junction unmatched. CDR3 size: 15 residues. CDR1 and CDR2 (germline): SGHKS, YYEKEE (reference sequence). The DNA of the CDR3 is TGTGCCAGCAGCTCGGGACAGGGGATTCGCCAGCCCCAGCATTTT. Translating gives CASSSGQGIRQPQHF.

This clonotype was picked up a small number of times. The chain joins TRBV29-1 to TRBJ1-4; 7 bases match TRBD1. CDR1 SQVTM and CDR2 ANQGSEA come from the germline V gene. The length of the CDR3 is 13 residues. V was clipped by 7 bases and J by 8 bases; unmatched bases: 10. CDR3 sequence (DNA): TGCAGCGGTGGAGGGCAGGGGGACGAAAAACTGTTTTTT. Translated: CSGGGQGDEKLFF.

Note on this clonotype: The junction departs from germline at one end; a sequencing error may be responsible. The V gene is TRBV15, the J gene TRBJ2-1; D is unclear. The CDR3 has 13 amino acids. Germline CDR1 reads LNHNV; CDR2 reads YYDKDF (reference sequence). Here the CDR3 reads CATSGEMWNEQFF. The CDR3 DNA follows: TGTGCCACCAGCGGAGAAATGTGGAATGAGCAGTTCTTC.

CDR3 coding DNA: TGTGCCAGTAGTGCAATGGCGACTAGCGGGAGCTCCTACGAGCAGTACTTC. Its protein product is CASSAMATSGSSYEQYF. The chain employs TRBV19 and TRBJ2-7; 12 nucleotides line up with TRBD2. The CDR3 contains 17 residues. CDR1 and CDR2 from the germline V gene are LNHDA and SQIVND (reference sequence). Unmatched junction bases numbered 8, after V lost 5 bases and J lost 0 bases.

In this sample, this clonotype turned up a few times. The chain joins TRBV20-1 to TRBJ1-5, with D unclear. Germline V gives CDR1 DFQATT, CDR2 SNEGSKA (reference sequence). Trimming took off 1 base at V and 7 bases at J, with 20 bases between the two ends. The length of the CDR3 is 16 residues. The CDR3 DNA follows: TGCAGTGCTAGAGCTTGGTCGGCGAGTCGGGGACAGCCCCAGCATTTT. Translation gives CSARAWSASRGQPQHF.

Of note for this clonotype: A much larger clone lies one base from this, so it may be a read error. The rearrangement uses TRBV11-2 and TRBJ1-4; 7 nucleotides align to TRBD1. V lost 5 bases to trimming and J lost 0 bases; unmatched junction nucleotides: 9. Germline V gene data show CDR1 as SGHAT and CDR2 as FQNNGV. The CDR3 contains 17 residues. CDR3 DNA: TGTGCCAGCAGCCCTATCCCACAGGGGACAACTAATGAAAAACTGTTTTTT. Encoded protein: CASSPIPQGTTNEKLFF.

Only a few counts were recorded for this clonotype. The chain employs TRBV19 and TRBJ1-1; no clear D. The length of the CDR3 is 16 residues. The ends were cut back, 5 bases at V and 0 bases at J, with 16 bases in the middle. CDR1 and CDR2 from the germline V gene are LNHDA and SQIVND (reference sequence). The DNA for the CDR3 is TGTGCCAGTAGTCTCGGAGGGTTACCCCTGAACACTGAAGCTTTCTTT. Amino acids: CASSLGGLPLNTEAFF.

The rearrangement joins TRBV3-1 to TRBJ2-2; TRBD1 aligns across 8 bases. Germline V gives CDR1 LGHDT, CDR2 YNNKEL (reference sequence). Trimming cost V 7 bases and J 1 base; bases outside gene matches: 2. This CDR3 is built from 14 residues. The CDR3 DNA follows: TGTGCCAGCACGGACAGGGTGAACACCGGGGAGCTGTTTTTT. It translates to CASTDRVNTGELFF.

This clonotype was seen at least ten times. CDR3 sequence (DNA): TGTGCCAGCAGAAAAGGACTAGCGGGAGGATCGGGCGAGCAGTACTTC. Amino acids: CASRKGLAGGSGEQYF. The genes are TRBV2 and TRBJ2-7; TRBD2 agrees at 14 bases. This CDR3 comprises 16 residues. Germline V gene sequence: CDR1 SNHLY, CDR2 FYNNEI. The junction had 10 bases not matched to a gene; V was cut back by 6 bases and J by 6 bases.

This clonotype has ten or more counts. The chain is built from TRBV7-2 and TRBJ2-7; D gene unclear. V was shortened by 5 bases and J by 9 bases, with 17 bases between the two germline ends. The CDR3 is 13 amino acids. From germline, CDR1 is SGHTA and CDR2 FQGNSA. The CDR3 loop is CASSPPGPKGQYF. In nucleotides, the CDR3 is TGTGCCAGCAGCCCACCCGGGCCTAAGGGGCAGTACTTC.

There are a few counts of this clonotype. The chain is built from TRBV14 and TRBJ2-5; 10 nucleotides align to TRBD1. Per the germline V gene, CDR1 is SGHDN and CDR2 is FVKESK. CDR3 length: 15 residues. J gave up 5 bases and V 4 bases, and 7 bases lay outside the gene matches. The CDR3 loop reads CASSRSMGQGETQYF. The CDR3 nucleotides are TGTGCCAGCAGCCGGTCCATGGGACAGGGGGAGACCCAGTACTTC.

This clonotype was seen ten or more times. This chain links TRBV27 with TRBJ2-1; 9 nucleotides agree with TRBD2. CDR1 and CDR2 (germline): MNHEY, SMNVEV (reference sequence). This CDR3 has 16 amino acids. J gave up 3 bases and V 0 bases, and 3 bases lay outside the gene matches. CDR3 residues: CASSLSSSGIYNEQFF. The CDR3 nucleotides read TGTGCCAGCAGTTTATCCTCTAGCGGGATCTACAATGAGCAGTTCTTC.

Concerning this clonotype itself: A much larger clonotype is one base distant, so this may be a read error. This chain joins TRBV2 and TRBJ1-6; a weak D match, TRBD1 (6 bases). Germline V gives CDR1 SNHLY, CDR2 FYNNEI. CDR3 length: 14 residues. V shed 6 bases and J shed 10 bases, with 16 bases lying between them. The CDR3 loop is CASSVGGTKSPLHF. CDR3 coding DNA: TGTGCCAGCAGCGTTGGAGGGACAAAGTCACCCCTCCACTTT.

This clonotype showed up just a few times. The chain links TRBV24-1 to TRBJ2-1; the match to TRBD2 covers 16 bases. The CDR3 covers 15 residues. Germline CDR1 reads KGHDR; CDR2 reads SFDVKD. V lost 8 bases, J lost 8 bases, and 5 bases stayed unmatched. CDR3 sequence: CATKGTSGRGHEQFF. CDR3 nucleotides: TGTGCCACCAAGGGGACTAGCGGGAGGGGCCATGAGCAGTTCTTC.

This clonotype has a handful of counts. The V and J genes are TRBV7-3 and TRBJ2-3, with unresolved D. V gave up 5 bases and J gave up 6 bases, with 12 bases separating them. Germline lookup yields CDR1 SGHTA and CDR2 FQGTGA. CDR3 length: 13 residues. In DNA form, the CDR3 reads TGTGCCAGCAGCCTCCTGACGCGTGATACGCAGTATTTT. Encoded protein: CASSLLTRDTQYF.

This clonotype has ten or more counts. The chain carries TRBV7-8 and TRBJ1-1, with D tentatively TRBD1 (6 bases). This CDR3 is 14 amino acids long. V lost 1 base, J lost 5 bases, and 11 bases lay in between. Looked up from germline, CDR1 is SGHVS and CDR2 is FQNEAQ. CDR3 coding DNA: TGTGCCAGCAGCTTAGACACAGGGAAGACTGAAGCTTTCTTT. It specifies CASSLDTGKTEAFF.

This clonotype was counted ten times or more. V and J are TRBV12-3 or TRBV12-4 and TRBJ1-4, with D uncertain. The CDR3 contains 13 residues. The ends were cut back, 2 bases at V and 10 bases at J, with 11 bases in the middle. The CDR3 nucleotides are TGTGCCAGCAGTTTACAAGGAATCGGAAAACTGTTTTTT. It specifies CASSLQGIGKLFF.

This clonotype was counted between two and nine times. The gene calls are TRBV19 and TRBJ2-1; TRBD2 is a possible D gene (7 bases). Trimming left V 4 bases short and J 3 bases short, with 16 bases between. The CDR3 has 16 residues. From germline, CDR1 is LNHDA and CDR2 SQIVND (reference sequence). The CDR3 reads CASSRDRGAVYNEQFF. CDR3 in DNA: TGTGCCAGTAGTAGGGATCGGGGGGCTGTCTACAATGAGCAGTTCTTC.

The chain carries TRBV9 and TRBJ2-3; 12 nucleotides match TRBD2. Losses at the gene ends were 6 bases for V and 3 bases for J; bases not matched to a gene: 8. CDR3 length: 16 amino acids. Germline V gene sequence: CDR1 SGDLS, CDR2 YYNGEE. As DNA, the CDR3 is TGTGCCAGCAACTACCTAGCGGGAGGGCGGACAGATACGCAGTATTTT. It encodes CASNYLAGGRTDTQYF.